This entry lists 8 T cell receptor beta chains sequenced from one sample in a study of spatial heterogeneity in lung cancer. The time point denotes: sample taken at primary tumor resection. Sequencing covered unsorted whole RNA taken from tumor, nontumor lung or frozen PBMC. TCRdb re-analysed the 5' RACE reads in MiXCR, keeping a single row per CDR3 protein. This table holds 6,900 or so distinct CDR3 sequences, around 3.7% found once. The sequences come from normal lung tissue next to the tumor, collected at surgery. The receptor source for this set is a female donor with early-stage non-small cell lung cancer.

This clonotype was detected ten times or more. Found in a library prepared for alpha chains, this beta chain is an off-target read, and its abundance has little meaning. J is TRBJ1-1 and V is TRBV12-5, with TRBD1 identical over 8 bases. Germline CDR1 LGHNT, CDR2 FRNRAP. Trimming cost V 0 bases and J 7 bases; bases outside gene matches: 1. This CDR3 has 13 amino acids. For the CDR3, the DNA is TGTGCTAGTGGTTTGGTACAGGGGGGTGAAGCTTTCTTT. Translation: CASGLVQGGEAFF.

This clonotype was counted at least ten times. As an off-target read in a library built for alpha chains, this beta chain has a frequency of little significance. This chain links TRBV4-2 with TRBJ2-7; 9 bases agree with TRBD1. Germline CDR1 LGHNA, CDR2 YNFKEQ. The CDR3 is 13 residues long. The J segment lost 3 bases and the V segment lost 8 bases, leaving 5 bases of the junction unmatched. DNA of the CDR3: TGTGCCAGCTCGGGACAGGGAAACTACGAGCAGTACTTC. Translated, it gives CASSGQGNYEQYF.

Many counts were recorded for this clonotype. This beta chain is an unintended read in a library built for alpha chains; its size means little. This sequence joins TRBV2 and TRBJ2-2, with 9 bases that match TRBD1. Trimming cost V 2 bases and J 7 bases; bases outside gene matches: 5. The germline CDR1 and CDR2 sequences are SNHLY and FYNNEI. The CDR3 totals 15 residues. This CDR3 reads CASSERTGASGELFF. DNA for the CDR3: TGTGCCAGCAGTGAACGGACAGGGGCAAGCGGGGAGCTGTTTTTT. Supplemented by reference TRBV2 and TRBJ2-2, the full variable domain reads EPEVTQTPSHQVTQMGQEVILRCVPISNHLYFYWYRQILGQKVEFLVSFYNNEISEKSEIFDDQFSVERPDGSNFTLKIRSTKLEDSAMYFCASSERTGASGELFFGEGSRLTVL.

This clonotype was seen at least ten times. As an off-target read in a library built for alpha chains, this beta chain has a frequency of little significance. The chain has TRBV3-1 and TRBJ2-1; 11 positions agree with TRBD2. This CDR3 has 16 amino acids. The J segment lost 2 bases and the V segment lost 3 bases, leaving 3 bases of the junction unmatched. Germline assignment: CDR1 LGHDT and CDR2 YNNKEL (reference sequence). The CDR3 DNA follows: TGTGCCAGCAGCCAGCTAGCGGGGGGAGCCTACAATGAGCAGTTCTTC. Residues: CASSQLAGGAYNEQFF.

This clonotype has a count of ten or more. The size of this beta chain means little, since it is a stray read in a library made for alpha chains. The chain has TRBV9 and TRBJ2-5; D is uncertain. V lost 3 bases to trimming and J lost 4 bases, with 13 bases between them. The CDR3 spans 14 residues. Germline V gene sequence: CDR1 SGDLS, CDR2 YYNGEE. CDR3 nucleotides: TGTGCCAGCAGCGAGGACCCCGGTGTAGAGACCCAGTACTTC. Translation: CASSEDPGVETQYF.

This clonotype has ten or more counts. Found in a library prepared for alpha chains, this beta chain is an off-target read, and its abundance has little meaning. The chain uses TRBV6-2 or TRBV6-3 and TRBJ1-1; D gene unclear. Germline loops: CDR1 MNHEY, CDR2 SVGEGT. The V and J ends lost 6 bases and 3 bases respectively, with 23 bases between them. The CDR3 runs 17 residues. Here the CDR3 DNA reads TGTGCCAGCAGCCTACCATTGATCGCGGCCTTAGACACTGAAGCTTTCTTT. This sequence encodes CASSLPLIAALDTEAFF.

A note on this clonotype: Within a library made for alpha chains, this beta chain is off target, and its count is uninformative. The chain joins TRBV12-3 or TRBV12-4 to TRBJ1-1, with D hard to call. Trimming pared 1 base from V and 5 bases from J, leaving 14 bases between. The CDR3 is made up of 15 amino acids. The CDR3 sequence: CASSLDFPDSTEAFF. CDR3 coding DNA: TGTGCCAGCAGTTTAGACTTCCCGGATTCTACTGAAGCTTTCTTT.

This clonotype has a count of ten or more. This beta chain represents an off-target read in a library built for alpha chains; its size is of limited meaning. The CDR3 DNA reads TGTGCCAGCGGAAAAGGGACTAGCGGGGCGGATACGCAGTATTTT. This encodes CASGKGTSGADTQYF. The V gene is TRBV6-2 or TRBV6-3, the J gene TRBJ2-3; 13 bases map to TRBD2. The CDR3 runs to 15 residues. Germline values: CDR1 MNHEY, CDR2 SVGEGT. V lost 8 bases to trimming and J lost 6 bases; unmatched junction nucleotides: 8.